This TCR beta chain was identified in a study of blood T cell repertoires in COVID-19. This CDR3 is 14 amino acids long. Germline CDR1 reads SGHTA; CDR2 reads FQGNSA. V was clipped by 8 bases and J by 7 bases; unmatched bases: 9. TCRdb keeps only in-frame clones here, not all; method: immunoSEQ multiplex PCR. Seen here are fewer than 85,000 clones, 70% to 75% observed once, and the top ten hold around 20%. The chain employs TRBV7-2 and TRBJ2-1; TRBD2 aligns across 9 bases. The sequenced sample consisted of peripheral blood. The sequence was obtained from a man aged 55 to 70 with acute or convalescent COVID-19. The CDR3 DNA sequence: TGTGCCAGCCGTCGCGGGGGGGCCCAAAATGAGCAGTTCTTC. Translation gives CASRRGGAQNEQFF.